The clone carrying this TCR beta chain was picked up many times. What it binds is not known. In the original processing: TCR counts had a median of 95,638 per sample and spanned roughly 20,000 to 690,600. Each CDR3 protein is one row after TCRdb ran MiXCR on the RACE reads. TCRdb, not the original authors, processed these V and J calls. The sample has more than 300,000 distinct CDR3 sequences, about 5.1% seen once; the top ten hold approximately 2.4%. Time point specified: pre-sensitization, week 0. The sample's treatment: therapeutic diphenylcyclopropenone sensitization with weekly scalp DPC. This entry comes from a study of human T cells and chemical hapten exposure. Study outcomes and limitations: Unchanged with DPC sensitization were TCRs above 1 in 1000 frequency.

Germline CDR1 is MNHEY and CDR2 is SVGAGI. J gave up 2 bases and V 5 bases, and 8 bases lay outside the gene matches. The CDR3 runs to 16 residues. The genes are TRBV6-5 and TRBJ2-3; TRBD1 matches 9 bases. The receptor comes from a woman between 50 and 59 years old with alopecia areata. Some clones in this sample may be carry-over from other donors' samples. The sequences come from whole blood, collected in connection with sensitization to the hapten diphenylcyclopropenone (DPC). CDR3 sequence: CASSNPGTGSTDTQYF. The DNA of the CDR3 is TGTGCCAGCAGTAACCCCGGGACAGGGTCCACAGATACGCAGTATTTT.